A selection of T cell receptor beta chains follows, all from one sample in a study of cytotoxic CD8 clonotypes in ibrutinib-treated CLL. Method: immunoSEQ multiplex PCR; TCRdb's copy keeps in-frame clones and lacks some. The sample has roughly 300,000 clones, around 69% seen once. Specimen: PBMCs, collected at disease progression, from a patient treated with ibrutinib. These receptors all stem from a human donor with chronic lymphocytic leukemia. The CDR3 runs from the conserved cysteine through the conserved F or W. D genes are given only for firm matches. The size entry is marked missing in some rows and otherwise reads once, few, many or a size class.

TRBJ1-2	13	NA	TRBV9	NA	CASSVFPNYGYTF	TGTGCCAGCAGCGTATTTCCTAACTATGGCTACACCTTC
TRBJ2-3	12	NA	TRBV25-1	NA	CASSEYGYAQYF	TGTGCCAGCAGTGAATATGGCTATGCACAGTATTTT
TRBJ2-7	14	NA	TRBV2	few	CASRRLLGSYEQYF	TGTGCCAGCAGGCGGCTCCTGGGGTCCTACGAGCAGTACTTC
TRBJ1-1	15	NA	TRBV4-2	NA	CASSRIFPWPDEAFF	TGTGCCAGCAGCCGTATTTTTCCTTGGCCCGACGAAGCTTTCTTT
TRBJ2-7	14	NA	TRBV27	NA	CASSPKRASYEQYF	TGTGCCAGCAGCCCCAAAAGGGCGTCCTACGAGCAGTACTTC
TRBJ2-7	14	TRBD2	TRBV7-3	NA	CASKRLASSYEQYF	TGTGCCAGCAAAAGACTAGCAAGCTCCTACGAGCAGTACTTC
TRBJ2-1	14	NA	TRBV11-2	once	CASSPFEKGDEQFF	TGTGCCAGCAGCCCATTCGAGAAGGGGGATGAGCAGTTCTTC
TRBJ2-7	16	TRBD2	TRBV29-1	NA	CSVEDLTSESSYEQYF	TGCAGCGTTGAAGATCTGACTAGCGAGAGCTCCTACGAGCAGTACTTC
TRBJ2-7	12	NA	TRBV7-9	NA	CASSFMGGEQYF	TGTGCCAGCAGCTTTATGGGGGGCGAGCAGTACTTC
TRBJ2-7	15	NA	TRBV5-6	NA	CASSFPGPLATEQYF	TGTGCCAGCAGCTTCCCGGGACCTTTGGCGACCGAGCAGTACTTC
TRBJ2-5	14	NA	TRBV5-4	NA	CASSLEGTEETQYF	TGTGCCAGCAGCTTGGAGGGTACGGAAGAGACCCAGTACTTC
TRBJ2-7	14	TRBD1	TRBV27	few	CASSSDRASYEQYF	TGTGCCAGCAGTTCGGACAGGGCCTCCTACGAGCAGTACTTC
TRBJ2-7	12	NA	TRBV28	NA	CASSPGGYEQYF	TGTGCCAGCAGTCCCGGGGGATACGAGCAGTACTTC
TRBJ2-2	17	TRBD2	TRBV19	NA	CASNKRGALTNTGELFF	TGTGCCAGTAATAAGCGGGGGGCCTTGACGAACACCGGGGAGCTGTTTTTT
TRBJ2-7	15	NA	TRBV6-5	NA	CASSRSGAASYEQYF	TGTGCCAGCTCGAGGTCAGGGGCAGCATCCTACGAGCAGTACTTC
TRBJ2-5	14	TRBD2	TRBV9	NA	CASSPAGDAETQYF	TGTGCCAGCAGCCCCGCGGGAGATGCGGAGACCCAGTACTTC
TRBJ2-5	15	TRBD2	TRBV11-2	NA	CASSLALSGGKTQYF	TGTGCCAGCAGCTTAGCCCTTAGCGGGGGGAAGACCCAGTACTTC
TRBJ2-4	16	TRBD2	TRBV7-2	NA	CASSLVSLAGKNIQYF	TGTGCCAGCAGCTTAGTGTCACTAGCGGGCAAAAACATTCAGTACTTC
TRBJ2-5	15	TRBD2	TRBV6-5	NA	CASSILAGGGETQYF	TGTGCCAGCAGTATTCTAGCGGGGGGAGGCGAGACCCAGTACTTC
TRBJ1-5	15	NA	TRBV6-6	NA	CASRGRGASNQPQHF	TGTGCCAGCAGAGGGCGGGGGGCAAGCAATCAGCCCCAGCATTTT
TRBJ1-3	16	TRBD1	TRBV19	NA	CASRSGTGGSGNTIYF	TGTGCCAGTCGATCTGGGACAGGGGGCTCTGGAAACACCATATATTTT
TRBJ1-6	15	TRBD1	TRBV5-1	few	CASSLGTGAFSPLHF	TGCGCCAGCAGCTTGGGGACAGGGGCCTTCTCACCCCTCCACTTT
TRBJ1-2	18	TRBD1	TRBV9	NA	CASSVARTGQGDNYGYTF	TGTGCCAGCAGCGTAGCCCGGACCGGACAGGGTGATAACTATGGCTACACCTTC
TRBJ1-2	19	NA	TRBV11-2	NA	CASSLEGQGQGRMSYGYTF	TGTGCCAGCAGCTTAGAGGGCCAGGGGCAGGGCCGAATGAGCTATGGCTACACCTTC
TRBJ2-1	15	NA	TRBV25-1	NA	CASSDAGHYYNEQFF	TGTGCCAGCAGTGACGCCGGACATTACTACAATGAGCAGTTCTTC
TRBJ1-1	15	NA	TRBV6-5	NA	CASSYALGRYTEAFF	TGTGCCAGCAGTTACGCGCTGGGAAGATACACTGAAGCTTTCTTT
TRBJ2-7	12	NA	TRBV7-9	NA	CASSAPRREQYF	TGTGCCAGCAGCGCTCCCCGACGGGAGCAGTACTTC
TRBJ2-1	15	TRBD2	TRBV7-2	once	CASSSQAVGGNEQFF	TGTGCCAGCAGCTCACAAGCGGTGGGAGGGAATGAGCAGTTCTTC
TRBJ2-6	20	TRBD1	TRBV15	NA	CATSRQRSGQGTSGANVLTF	TGTGCCACCAGCAGACAACGCTCGGGACAGGGTACCTCTGGGGCCAACGTCCTGACTTTC
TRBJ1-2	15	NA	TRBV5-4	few	CASSLVGRGYGGYTF	TGTGCCAGCAGCTTGGTCGGCAGGGGTTATGGTGGCTACACCTTC
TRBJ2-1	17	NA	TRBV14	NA	CASSHRVRVVVLNEQFF	TGTGCCAGCAGCCATCGTGTTCGGGTTGTGGTGTTGAATGAGCAGTTCTTC
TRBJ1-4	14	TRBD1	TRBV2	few	CARDAGGSGEKLFF	TGTGCCAGGGACGCAGGGGGTAGTGGTGAAAAACTGTTTTTT
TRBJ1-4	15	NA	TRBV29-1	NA	CSGSSGFATNEKLFF	TGCAGCGGCTCCAGTGGATTTGCAACTAATGAAAAACTGTTTTTT
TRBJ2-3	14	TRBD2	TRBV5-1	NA	CASRVAAGTDTQYF	TGCGCCAGCAGGGTCGCAGCGGGGACAGATACGCAGTATTTT
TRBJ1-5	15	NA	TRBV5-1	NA	CASSSGRQVNQPQHF	TGCGCCAGCAGCTCAGGAAGACAGGTCAATCAGCCCCAGCATTTT
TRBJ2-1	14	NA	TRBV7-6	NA	CASSLRTGDNEQFF	TGTGCCAGCAGCTTAAGGACTGGGGACAATGAGCAGTTCTTC
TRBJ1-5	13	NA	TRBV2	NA	CASSGELDQPQHF	TGTGCCAGCAGCGGGGAATTGGATCAGCCCCAGCATTTT
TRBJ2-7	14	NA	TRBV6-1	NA	CATGADNPSYEQYF	TGTGCCACCGGGGCGGACAATCCCTCCTACGAGCAGTACTTC
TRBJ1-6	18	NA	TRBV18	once	CASSPKWAGHMGDSPLHF	TGTGCCAGCTCACCAAAATGGGCAGGGCATATGGGTGATTCACCCCTCCACTTT
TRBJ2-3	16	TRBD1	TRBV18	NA	CASSPPQGVATDTQYF	TGTGCCAGCTCACCACCTCAGGGGGTTGCCACAGATACGCAGTATTTT
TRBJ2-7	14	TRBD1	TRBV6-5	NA	CASSWGQGLYEQYF	TGTGCCAGCAGTTGGGGACAGGGGCTCTACGAGCAGTACTTC
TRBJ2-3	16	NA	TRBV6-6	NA	CASSYLGGGWTDTQYF	TGTGCCAGCAGTTACTTGGGCGGCGGGTGGACAGATACGCAGTATTTT
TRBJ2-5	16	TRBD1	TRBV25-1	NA	CASSEYLGGSKETQYF	TGTGCCAGCAGTGAATATTTAGGGGGCTCAAAAGAGACCCAGTACTTC
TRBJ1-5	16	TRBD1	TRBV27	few	CASSLSGDRPNQPQHF	TGTGCCAGCAGTTTATCCGGGGACAGGCCCAATCAGCCCCAGCATTTT
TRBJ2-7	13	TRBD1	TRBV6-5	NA	CASSRQGTYEQYF	TGTGCCAGCAGTCGACAGGGGACCTACGAGCAGTACTTC
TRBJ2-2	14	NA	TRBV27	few	CASSLQGSTGELFF	TGTGCCAGCAGTCTACAGGGCAGCACCGGGGAGCTGTTTTTT
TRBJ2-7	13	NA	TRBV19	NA	CASSPGQSYEQYF	TGTGCCAGTAGCCCAGGACAGAGCTACGAGCAGTACTTC
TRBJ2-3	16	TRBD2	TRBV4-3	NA	CASSRLAGVPTDTQYF	TGCGCCAGCAGCCGACTAGCGGGAGTCCCCACAGATACGCAGTATTTT
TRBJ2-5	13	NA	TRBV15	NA	CATSFSQQETQYF	TGTGCCACCAGCTTCTCCCAGCAAGAGACCCAGTACTTC
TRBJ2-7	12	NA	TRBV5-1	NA	CASSLDFYEQYF	TGCGCCAGCAGCTTGGACTTCTACGAGCAGTACTTC
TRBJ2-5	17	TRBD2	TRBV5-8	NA	CASSLFGRLAGQETQYF	TGTGCCAGCAGCTTGTTTGGTCGCCTAGCGGGCCAAGAGACCCAGTACTTC
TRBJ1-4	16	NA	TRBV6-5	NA	CASSYGKRGTNEKLFF	TGTGCCAGCAGTTACGGTAAGCGTGGAACTAATGAAAAACTGTTTTTT
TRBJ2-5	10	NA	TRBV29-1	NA	CSTTVETQYF	TGCAGCACCACGGTTGAGACCCAGTACTTC
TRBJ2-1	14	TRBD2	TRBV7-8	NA	CASRTGTSGRGQFF	TGTGCCAGCAGGACCGGGACTAGCGGGAGGGGACAGTTCTTC
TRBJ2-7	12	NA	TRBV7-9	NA	CASQGFTYEQYF	TGTGCCAGCCAGGGGTTTACCTACGAGCAGTACTTC
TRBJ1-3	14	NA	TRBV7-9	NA	CASSLGGAGNTIYF	TGTGCCAGCAGCTTAGGGGGGGCTGGAAACACCATATATTTT
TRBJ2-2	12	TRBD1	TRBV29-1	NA	CSAGTGSGELFF	TGCAGCGCAGGGACAGGCTCCGGGGAGCTGTTTTTT
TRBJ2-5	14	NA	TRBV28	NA	CASSLREGQETQYF	TGTGCCAGCAGTTTAAGGGAAGGGCAAGAGACCCAGTACTTC
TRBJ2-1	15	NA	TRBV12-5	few	CASAYQTSSYNEQFF	TGTGCTAGTGCCTACCAGACTAGCTCCTACAATGAGCAGTTCTTC
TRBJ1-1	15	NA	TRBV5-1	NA	CASSLGGGVATEAFF	TGCGCCAGCAGCTTGGGTGGGGGTGTAGCCACTGAAGCTTTCTTT